This TCR beta chain was profiled in a study of blood T cell repertoires in COVID-19. The CDR3 spans 15 residues. Germline assignment: CDR1 PRHDT and CDR2 FYEKMQ (reference sequence). V shed 5 bases and J shed 0 bases, with 11 bases lying between them. Measured with immunoSEQ multiplex PCR; TCRdb has only the in-frame clones, and not every one. Seen here are around 260,000 clones, about nine tenths observed once, and the top ten hold 0.94%. This clone was counted at least ten times. The receptor comes from a woman aged 40-49 years who had recovered from COVID-19. J is TRBJ1-5 and V is TRBV13, with a possible D match to TRBD1 (6 bases). The specimen was peripheral blood. The CDR3 protein is CASSLQGNSNQPQHF. CDR3 DNA: TGTGCCAGCAGCCTCCAGGGGAATAGCAATCAGCCCCAGCATTTT.